What follows are 25 T cell receptor beta chains derived from one specimen sequenced in a study of T cells in Graves' hyperthyroidism and ophthalmopathy (dated by TCRdb to about 2019). The library came from multiplex PCR. The reads were generated on an Illumina HiSeq 2000. The TCR beta CDR3 regions were amplified from the RNA transcripts. For the first round of RT-PCR on the TCR CDR3, the HTBI primer set was used together with the Qiagen OneStep RT-PCR kit. Clones were called with MiXCR by TCRdb after fastp trimmed the public reads at Q25, and only in-frame beta chains were retained. Under each unique CDR3 protein, matching rows form one entry showing the most common genes and DNA. The sample table holds about 300,000 distinct CDR3 sequences, of which less than 15% were seen once. The ten largest clonotypes hold roughly 8.5% of the sample. Sequencing was carried out using blood. The receptor source for this set is a woman aged 25 to 45 with Graves' hyperthyroidism that later progressed to Graves' ophthalmopathy.

This clonotype occurred many times. The chain uses TRBV6-5 and TRBJ2-5; 8 bases are shared with TRBD2. The CDR3 contains 17 residues. The junction had 11 bases not matched to a gene; V was cut back by 1 base and J by 4 bases. Germline V CDR1 and CDR2: MNHEY, SVGAGI. CDR3 coding DNA: TGTGCCAGCAGTTACTGGGCAGCGGGAGAACGAAGAGAGACCCAGTACTTC. Its protein is CASSYWAAGERRETQYF.

This clonotype occurred many times. The rearrangement joins TRBV24-1 to TRBJ2-3, with D possibly called TRBD1 or TRBD2 (5 bases each). The CDR3 runs to 18 residues. Germline V lookup: CDR1 KGHDR, CDR2 SFDVKD. V lost 3 bases to trimming and J lost 5 bases, with 23 bases between them. The chain's CDR3 is CATSDPPPQGSAEDTQYF. In DNA form, the CDR3 reads TGTGCCACCAGTGATCCACCCCCCCAGGGTTCAGCGGAAGATACGCAGTATTTT.

At least ten counts were recorded for this clonotype. The chain uses TRBV4-2 and TRBJ2-1; TRBD2 agrees at 11 bases. The V segment lost 0 bases and the J segment 4 bases; nucleotides outside the gene matches: 2. The CDR3 sequence is 16 residues long. Germline V CDR1 and CDR2: LGHNA, YNFKEQ. In DNA, the CDR3 is TGTGCCAGCAGCCAAGAGGCTAGCGGGAGGTACAATGAGCAGTTCTTC. Protein product: CASSQEASGRYNEQFF.

This clonotype has at least ten counts. The chain uses TRBV10-3 and TRBJ2-7; no reliable D call. The ends were cut back, 10 bases at V and 1 base at J, with 14 bases in the middle. This CDR3 comprises 13 residues. Germline V gene sequence: CDR1 ENHRY, CDR2 SYGVKD. The CDR3, as DNA: TGTGCCACCCTGATAGGAATGTCCTACGAGCAGTACTTC. Translated, it gives CATLIGMSYEQYF.

This clonotype was observed a few times. The genes are TRBV28 and TRBJ2-3; D possibly corresponds to TRBD2 (5 bases). Germline V gene data show CDR1 as MDHEN and CDR2 as SYDVKM. There are 11 residues in the CDR3. V shed 8 bases and J shed 4 bases, with 7 bases lying between them. The CDR3 sequence: CASRDADTQYF. For the CDR3, the DNA is TGTGCCAGCCGGGATGCAGATACGCAGTATTTT. Variable domain in full (rest from reference TRBV28 and TRBJ2-3): DVKVTQSSRYLVKRTGEKVFLECVQDMDHENMFWYRQDPGLGLRLIYFSYDVKMKEKGDIPEGYSVSREKKERFSLILESASTNQTSMYLCASRDADTQYFGPGTRLTVL.

The J gene is TRBJ2-3, the V gene TRBV29-1; no clear D. The germline gives CDR1 SQVTM, CDR2 ANQGSEA. V shed 3 bases and J shed 4 bases, with 8 bases lying between them. The CDR3 runs to 12 residues. CDR3 bases: TGCAGCGTTGATAGGAATCCAGATACGCAGTATTTT. Translating it yields CSVDRNPDTQYF.

There are many counts of this clonotype. A junction boundary mismatches the germline segment, possibly from a read error. The chain combines TRBV7-7 with TRBJ2-1; weak D call: TRBD2 (5 bases). The CDR3 runs to 13 residues. Germline V CDR1 and CDR2: SSHAT, FNYEAQ (reference sequence). The CDR3 bases are TGTGCTAGCAGCTTATCCACTAGGCGGGAGCAGTTCTTC. Translation gives CASSLSTRREQFF.

In its sample, this clonotype was seen many times. J is TRBJ2-1 and V is TRBV27; D is tentatively TRBD1 or TRBD2 (6 bases each). Germline lookup yields CDR1 MNHEY and CDR2 SMNVEV (reference sequence). The length of the CDR3 is 16 residues. The V and J ends lost 6 bases and 5 bases respectively, with 20 bases between them. CDR3 DNA: TGTGCCAGCAGGCCCCTCGGGGGCTTTAAGGACAATGAGCAGTTCTTC. The encoded protein is CASRPLGGFKDNEQFF.

In this sample, this clonotype turned up many times. The gene calls are TRBV28 and TRBJ2-1, with 7 bases lining up with TRBD2. The CDR3 is 16 residues long. CDR1 is MDHEN and CDR2 is SYDVKM in the germline V gene. Unmatched junction bases numbered 10, after V lost 5 bases and J lost 3 bases. CDR3 region: CASSPLGLKNYNEQFF. CDR3 bases: TGTGCCAGCAGTCCCCTGGGACTAAAAAACTACAATGAGCAGTTCTTC.

This clonotype showed up just a few times. The chain employs TRBV29-1 and TRBJ2-7; TRBD1 matches at 9 bases. The germline V gene has CDR1 SQVTM and CDR2 ANQGSEA. The CDR3 extends over 14 amino acids. With V trimmed by 3 bases and J by 4 bases, 7 bases remained unmatched. The CDR3 DNA sequence: TGCAGCGTTGAGGGGACAGGGAATCAGTACGAGCAGTACTTC. This codes for CSVEGTGNQYEQYF.

This clonotype was seen at least ten times. The V and J genes are TRBV6-2 or TRBV6-3 and TRBJ2-7, with D tentatively TRBD1 or TRBD2 (5 bases each). CDR1 MNHEY and CDR2 SVGEGT come from the germline V gene. Deletions cut 2 bases from V and 2 bases from J, with 10 bases between. The CDR3 spans 14 residues. The CDR3 region is CASSYHRGPYEQYF. For the CDR3, the DNA is TGTGCCAGCAGTTACCACCGGGGACCCTACGAGCAGTACTTC.

The chain uses TRBV7-8 and TRBJ2-1, with TRBD1 as a possible D gene (5 bases). CDR1 is SGHVS and CDR2 is FQNEAQ in the germline V gene. Between the trimmed V and J ends, which lost 2 bases and 6 bases, there was a span of 17 bases. CDR3 length: 16 amino acids. DNA of the CDR3: TGTGCCAGCAGCTTACCTAGGACACCTAGGGGCAATGAGCAGTTCTTC. Its translation is CASSLPRTPRGNEQFF.

About this clonotype: A much larger clone lies one base from this, so it may be a read error. J is TRBJ2-7 and V is TRBV10-3; 9 bases line up with TRBD1. CDR3 length: 16 amino acids. The trim removed 0 bases at V and 2 bases at J, leaving 5 bases unmatched. Germline CDR1 reads ENHRY; CDR2 reads SYGVKD. The DNA of the CDR3 is TGTGCCATCAGTGAGTCGGGACAGGGAGATACCTACGAGCAGTACTTC. Amino acids: CAISESGQGDTYEQYF.

The table lists this clonotype with a few counts. The chain links TRBV19 to TRBJ2-7, with D possibly TRBD1 on 7 matching bases. The CDR3 runs 13 residues. The germline gives CDR1 LNHDA, CDR2 SQIVND (reference sequence). V dropped 7 bases and J dropped 3 bases, with 13 bases sitting between them. In DNA form, the CDR3 reads TGTGCCAGTAAGCAGGGGGGAGGCTACGAGCAGTACTTC. It yields the protein CASKQGGGYEQYF.

At least ten counts were recorded for this clonotype. The chain has TRBV19 and TRBJ2-3; maybe TRBD1 (6 bases). V lost 6 bases to trimming and J lost 3 bases, with 22 bases between them. Germline assignment: CDR1 LNHDA and CDR2 SQIVND (reference sequence). CDR3 length: 17 amino acids. The CDR3 nucleotides are TGTGCCAGTAGCCATCGCGGAACAGGGAGTAGGACAGATACGCAGTATTTT. Protein product: CASSHRGTGSRTDTQYF.

This clonotype occurred many times. The chain employs TRBV6-1 and TRBJ1-1; no clear D. The CDR3 length is 13 residues. Germline CDR1 is MNHNS and CDR2 is SASEGT. V lost 8 bases and J 0 bases, leaving 10 bases between the germline ends. The CDR3 protein is CASVGKMNTEAFF. CDR3 DNA sequence: TGTGCCAGCGTAGGGAAGATGAACACTGAAGCTTTCTTT.

This clonotype was observed at least ten times. This rearrangement joins TRBV27 to TRBJ2-3; no definite D call. Germline CDR1 reads MNHEY; CDR2 reads SMNVEV (reference sequence). This CDR3 is built from 14 residues. The V and J ends lost 3 bases and 0 bases respectively, with 7 bases between them. The CDR3 sequence is CASSFFSSTDTQYF. DNA of the CDR3: TGTGCCAGCAGTTTCTTCTCTAGCACAGATACGCAGTATTTT.

This clonotype was counted a single time. V is TRBV7-6 and J is TRBJ2-4; 12 bases map to TRBD1. V dropped 5 bases and J dropped 6; count of bases not matched to a gene: 8. Germline CDR1 is SGHVS and CDR2 is FNYEAQ. CDR3 size: 16 residues. The CDR3 loop is CASSPGTGGLVNIQYF. CDR3 coding DNA: TGTGCCAGCAGCCCGGGGACAGGGGGCCTTGTAAACATTCAGTACTTC.

At least ten counts were recorded for this clonotype. V is TRBV20-1 and J is TRBJ2-1; either TRBD1 or TRBD2 may fit D (7 bases each). The CDR3 loop spans 13 amino acids. Germline loops: CDR1 DFQATT, CDR2 SNEGSKA (reference sequence). V was trimmed by 4 bases and J by 9 bases, leaving 16 bases between them. CDR3 loop: CSAIGLRGGEQFF. The CDR3 nucleotides are TGCAGTGCTATAGGACTCAGGGGGGGTGAGCAGTTCTTC.

Turning to this clonotype: At one end the junction does not follow the germline gene, possibly because of a read error. This chain joins TRBV10-1 and TRBJ1-4; D not resolved. Per germline, CDR1 WNHNN and CDR2 SYGVQD (reference sequence). The CDR3 is 16 amino acids. CDR3 bases: TGCGCCGGCAGTGAGTCTCGAGGGCCACGAAATGAAAAACTGTTTTTT. It specifies CAGSESRGPRNEKLFF.

A few counts support this clonotype. V usage is TRBV15 and J usage is TRBJ2-6, with no clear D. V lost 0 bases, J lost 1 base, and 1 base lay in between. In germline, CDR1 is LNHNV, CDR2 YYDKDF (reference sequence). The CDR3 totals 14 residues. DNA for the CDR3: TGTGCCACCAGCAGAGAATCTGGGGCCAACGTCCTGACTTTC. Its protein is CATSRESGANVLTF.

V is TRBV5-1 and J is TRBJ2-7, with D possibly being TRBD2 (6 bases). The germline V and J ends were trimmed by 1 base and 5 bases, with 10 bases remaining between them. The CDR3 loop spans 13 amino acids. Germline values: CDR1 SGHRS, CDR2 YFSETQ. CDR3: CASSLPGGDEQYF. The CDR3 nucleotides are TGCGCCAGCAGCTTGCCTGGCGGGGACGAGCAGTACTTC.

This clonotype was seen at least ten times. The V gene is TRBV27, the J gene TRBJ1-4; 9 positions agree with TRBD1. The CDR3 is 15 amino acids. Unmatched junction bases numbered 5, after V lost 2 bases and J lost 7 bases. The germline CDR1 and CDR2 sequences are MNHEY and SMNVEV (reference sequence). In nucleotides, the CDR3 is TGTGCCAGCAGTTTAAGGACAGGGGTGGGTGAAAAACTGTTTTTT. This gives the protein CASSLRTGVGEKLFF. The entire variable domain, with the rest obtained from reference TRBV27 and TRBJ1-4, is as follows: EAQVTQNPRYLITVTGKKLTVTCSQNMNHEYMSWYRQDPGLGLRQIYYSMNVEVTDKGDVPEGYKVSRKEKRNFPLILESPSPNQTSLYFCASSLRTGVGEKLFFGSGTQLSVL.

The chain joins TRBV19 to TRBJ2-7, with TRBD2 identical over 8 bases. Germline V gives CDR1 LNHDA, CDR2 SQIVND (reference sequence). CDR3 length equals 15 residues. V shed 2 bases and J 0 bases; nucleotides not matched to a gene: 3. The CDR3 reads CASSIFSGSSYEQYF. The CDR3 coding sequence is TGTGCCAGTAGTATATTCAGCGGGAGCTCCTACGAGCAGTACTTC.

The chain is built from TRBV5-6 and TRBJ2-1; 7 positions match TRBD1. CDR1 SGHDT and CDR2 YYEEEE come from the germline V gene. The CDR3 runs to 12 residues. The V gene end was trimmed by 3 bases and the J gene end by 12 bases; junction bases not matched to a gene: 6. CDR3: CASSSTGVAQFF. DNA of the CDR3: TGTGCCAGCAGCTCAACAGGGGTAGCGCAGTTCTTC.